A single sample is the source of the 5 T cell receptor beta chains below, sequenced in a study of post-analysis software for immune sequencing data. Overall study results and limits: A handful of TRBV segments were more frequent in patients than controls; TRBV5-6, TRBV5-1 and TRBV20-1 belonged to this group.

Tagging with unique molecular identifiers was a feature of the TCR beta cDNA libraries. TCRdb re-called the PCR reads with MiXCR, one entry per CDR3 protein. The sample lists about 770,000 distinct CDR3 sequences, around 45% occurring once. These receptors have no known antigen. Material: blood. All receptors derive from a girl aged 10 to 17 with multiple sclerosis.

This clonotype was observed a handful of times. The V gene is TRBV13, the J gene TRBJ2-7, with TRBD1 matching 8 bases. The CDR3 length is 14 residues. The germline CDR1 and CDR2 sequences are PRHDT and FYEKMQ (reference sequence). V lost 5 bases, J lost 3 bases, and 6 bases stayed unmatched. The CDR3 sequence: CASSAPDRVYEQYF. In DNA form, the CDR3 reads TGTGCCAGCAGCGCCCCGGACAGGGTCTACGAGCAGTACTTC.

The sample holds a few counts of this clonotype. The CDR3 region has the DNA TGTGCCAGCAGCCAATTTAGGTCCTACGAGCAGTACTTC. This translates into CASSQFRSYEQYF. The chain couples TRBV12-3 or TRBV12-4 to TRBJ2-7; no clear D. The CDR3 is made up of 13 amino acids. V was cut by 6 bases and J by 1 base, with 10 bases left in between.

The V gene is TRBV20-1, the J gene TRBJ2-3, with 8 bases aligning to TRBD2. This CDR3 has 18 amino acids. Germline CDR1 DFQATT, CDR2 SNEGSKA (reference sequence). V shed 0 bases, J shed 4 bases, and the junction held 15 bases outside the gene matches. The CDR3 DNA follows: TGCAGTGCTAGAGATGGAGGGCTGGGAGCGGGAGTCCCAGATACGCAGTATTTT. Translating it yields CSARDGGLGAGVPDTQYF.

There are a few counts of this clonotype. The chain uses TRBV12-3 or TRBV12-4 and TRBJ2-5; 10 bases line up with TRBD1. This CDR3 has 16 residues. V dropped 6 bases and J dropped 4; count of bases not matched to a gene: 11. For the CDR3, the DNA is TGTGCCAGCAGACCAGAGTCCTGGACAGGGGGAGAGACCCAGTACTTC. Protein product: CASRPESWTGGETQYF.

This clonotype was seen a few times. The chain recombines TRBV12-5 with TRBJ2-5; 8 bases map to TRBD2. The CDR3 loop spans 14 amino acids. CDR1 and CDR2 from the germline V gene are LGHNT and FRNRAP. V lost 5 bases and J lost 5; bases outside the gene matches: 7. CDR3 sequence reads: CASGSGRGSETQYF. DNA of the CDR3: TGTGCTAGTGGTAGCGGGAGAGGGAGTGAGACCCAGTACTTC.